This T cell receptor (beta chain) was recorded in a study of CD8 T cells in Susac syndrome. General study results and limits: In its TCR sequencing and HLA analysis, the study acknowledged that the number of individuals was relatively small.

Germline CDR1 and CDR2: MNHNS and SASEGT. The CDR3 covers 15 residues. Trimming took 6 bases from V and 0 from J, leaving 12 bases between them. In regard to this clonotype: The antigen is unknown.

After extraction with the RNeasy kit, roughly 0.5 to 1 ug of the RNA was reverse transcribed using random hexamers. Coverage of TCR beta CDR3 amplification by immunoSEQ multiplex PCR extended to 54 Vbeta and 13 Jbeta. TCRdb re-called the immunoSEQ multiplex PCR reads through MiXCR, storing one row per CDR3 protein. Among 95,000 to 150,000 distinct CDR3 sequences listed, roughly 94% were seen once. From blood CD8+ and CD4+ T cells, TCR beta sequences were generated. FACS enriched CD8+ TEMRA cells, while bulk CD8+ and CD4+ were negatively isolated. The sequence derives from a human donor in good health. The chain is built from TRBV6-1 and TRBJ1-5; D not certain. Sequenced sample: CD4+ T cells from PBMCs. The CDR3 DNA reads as TGTGCCAGCAGGGCGGGTGATGCTAGCAATCAGCCCCAGCATTTT. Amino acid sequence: CASRAGDASNQPQHF.